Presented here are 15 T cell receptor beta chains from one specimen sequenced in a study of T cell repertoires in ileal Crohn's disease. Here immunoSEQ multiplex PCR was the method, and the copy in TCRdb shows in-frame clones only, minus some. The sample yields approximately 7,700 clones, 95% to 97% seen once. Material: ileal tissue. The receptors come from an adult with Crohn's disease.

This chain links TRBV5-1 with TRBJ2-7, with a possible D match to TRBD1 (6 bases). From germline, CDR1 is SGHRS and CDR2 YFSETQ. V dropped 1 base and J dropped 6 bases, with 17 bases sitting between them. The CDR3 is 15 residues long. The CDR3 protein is CASSLTGSQVAEQYV. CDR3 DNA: TGCGCCAGCAGCTTGACAGGGTCCCAAGTAGCCGAGCAGTACGTC.

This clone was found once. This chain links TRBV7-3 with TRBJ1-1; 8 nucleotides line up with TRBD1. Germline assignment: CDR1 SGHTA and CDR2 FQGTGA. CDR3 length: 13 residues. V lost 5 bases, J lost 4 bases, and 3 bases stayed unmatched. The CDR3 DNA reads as TGTGCCAGCAGCGCCCAGGGGGCCACTGAAGCTTTCTTT. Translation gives CASSAQGATEAFF.

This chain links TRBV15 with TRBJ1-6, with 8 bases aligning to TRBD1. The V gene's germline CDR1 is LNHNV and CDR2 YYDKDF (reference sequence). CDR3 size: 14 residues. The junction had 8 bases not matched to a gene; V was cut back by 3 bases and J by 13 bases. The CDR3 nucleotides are TGTGCCACCAGCAGGGACAGGGCCCAGGGGCCCCTCCACTTT. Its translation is CATSRDRAQGPLHF.

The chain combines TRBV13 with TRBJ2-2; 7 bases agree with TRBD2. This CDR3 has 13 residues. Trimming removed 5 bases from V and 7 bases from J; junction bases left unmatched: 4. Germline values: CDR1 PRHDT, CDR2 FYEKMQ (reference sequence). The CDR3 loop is CASSPTGGGELFF. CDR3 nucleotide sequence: TGTGCCAGCAGCCCTACGGGGGGCGGGGAGCTGTTTTTT.

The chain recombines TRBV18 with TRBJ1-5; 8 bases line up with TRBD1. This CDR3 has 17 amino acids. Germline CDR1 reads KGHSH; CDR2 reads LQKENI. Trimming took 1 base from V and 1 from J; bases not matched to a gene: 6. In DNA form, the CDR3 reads TGTGCCAGCTCACCACAGCAGGGGGCGAGAAGCAATCAGCCCCAGCATTTT. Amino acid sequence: CASSPQQGARSNQPQHF.

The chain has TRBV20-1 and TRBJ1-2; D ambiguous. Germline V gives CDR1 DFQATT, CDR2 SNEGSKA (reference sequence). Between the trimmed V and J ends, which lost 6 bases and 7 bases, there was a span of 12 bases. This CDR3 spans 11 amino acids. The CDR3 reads CSALREPGYTF. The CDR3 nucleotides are TGCAGTGCCCTCCGGGAGCCTGGCTACACCTTC.

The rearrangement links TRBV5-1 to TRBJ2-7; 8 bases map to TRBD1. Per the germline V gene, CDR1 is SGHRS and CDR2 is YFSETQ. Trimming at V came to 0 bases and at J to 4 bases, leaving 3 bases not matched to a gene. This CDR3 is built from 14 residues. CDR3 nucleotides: TGCGCCAGCAGCTTGGAGACAGGGGCGTACGAGCAGTACTTC. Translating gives CASSLETGAYEQYF.

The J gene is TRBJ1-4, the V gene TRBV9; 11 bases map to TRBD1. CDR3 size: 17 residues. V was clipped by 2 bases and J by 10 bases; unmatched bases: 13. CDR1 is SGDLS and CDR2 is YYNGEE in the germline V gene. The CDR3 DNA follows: TGTGCCAGCAGCGTCCCCTCGGACAGGGGGCGCGGTAGAAAACTGTTTTTT. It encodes CASSVPSDRGRGRKLFF.

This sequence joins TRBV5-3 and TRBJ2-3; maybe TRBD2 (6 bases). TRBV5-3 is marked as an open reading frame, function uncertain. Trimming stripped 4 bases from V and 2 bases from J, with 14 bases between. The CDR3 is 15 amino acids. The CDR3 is CARSPTGDNTDTQYF. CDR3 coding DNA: TGTGCCAGAAGCCCGACGGGGGATAACACAGATACGCAGTATTTT.

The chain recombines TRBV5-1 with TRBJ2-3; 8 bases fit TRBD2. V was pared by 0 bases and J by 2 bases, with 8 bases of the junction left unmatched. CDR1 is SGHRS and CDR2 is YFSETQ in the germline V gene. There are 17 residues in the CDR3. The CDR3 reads CASSLVPAGDSTDTQYF. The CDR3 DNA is TGCGCCAGCAGCTTGGTTCCAGCGGGGGACTCCACAGATACGCAGTATTTT.

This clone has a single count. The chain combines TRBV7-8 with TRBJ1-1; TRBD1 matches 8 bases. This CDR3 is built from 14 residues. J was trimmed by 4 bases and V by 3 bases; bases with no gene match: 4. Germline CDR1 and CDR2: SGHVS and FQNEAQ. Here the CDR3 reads CASSLATGGTEAFF. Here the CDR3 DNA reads TGTGCCAGCAGCTTGGCAACAGGGGGCACTGAAGCTTTCTTT. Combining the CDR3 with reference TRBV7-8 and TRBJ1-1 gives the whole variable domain GAGVSQSPRYKVAKRGQDVALRCDPISGHVSLFWYQQALGQGPEFLTYFQNEAQLDKSGLPSDRFFAERPEGSVSTLKIQRTQQEDSAVYLCASSLATGGTEAFFGQGTRLTVV.

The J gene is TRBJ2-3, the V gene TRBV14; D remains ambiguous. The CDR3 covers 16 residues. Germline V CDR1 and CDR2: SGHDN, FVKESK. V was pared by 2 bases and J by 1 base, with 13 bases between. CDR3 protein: CASSQLQSLRTDTQYF. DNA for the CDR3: TGTGCCAGCAGCCAACTACAGAGTCTCCGCACAGATACGCAGTATTTT.

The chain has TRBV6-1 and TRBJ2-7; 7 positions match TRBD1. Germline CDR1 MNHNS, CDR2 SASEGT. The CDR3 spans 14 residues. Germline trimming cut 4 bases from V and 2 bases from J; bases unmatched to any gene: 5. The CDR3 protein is CASSVTGTAYEQYF. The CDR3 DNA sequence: TGTGCCAGCAGTGTTACCGGGACAGCCTACGAGCAGTACTTC.

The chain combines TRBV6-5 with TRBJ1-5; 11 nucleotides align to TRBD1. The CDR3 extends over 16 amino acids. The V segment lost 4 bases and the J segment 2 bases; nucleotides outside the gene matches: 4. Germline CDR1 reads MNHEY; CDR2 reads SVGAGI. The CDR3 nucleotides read TGTGCCAGCAGTTGGACAGGGGGCGCGGGCAATCAGCCCCAGCATTTT. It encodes CASSWTGGAGNQPQHF.

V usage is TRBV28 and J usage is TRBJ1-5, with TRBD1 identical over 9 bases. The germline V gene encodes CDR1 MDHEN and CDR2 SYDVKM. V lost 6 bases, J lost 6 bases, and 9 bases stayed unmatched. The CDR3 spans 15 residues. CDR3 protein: CASRTGQGRIQPQHF. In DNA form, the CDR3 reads TGTGCCAGCAGGACCGGACAGGGGAGGATTCAGCCCCAGCATTTT. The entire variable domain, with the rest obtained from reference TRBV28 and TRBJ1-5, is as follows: DVKVTQSSRYLVKRTGEKVFLECVQDMDHENMFWYRQDPGLGLRLIYFSYDVKMKEKGDIPEGYSVSREKKERFSLILESASTNQTSMYLCASRTGQGRIQPQHFGDGTRLSIL.